This TCR beta chain was identified in a study of blood T cell repertoires in COVID-19. Study-wide background: From the United States, Italy and Spain came samples of acute and convalescent COVID-19. Sources were T cells, B-cell-depleted T cells, or PBMCs; the material itself was cDNA or gDNA.

Per the study methods: Amplification with reference gene primers provided the estimates of nucleated cell counts. Produced via immunoSEQ multiplex PCR; TCRdb's table is partial and in-frame only. The D gene and trimming were derived from the DNA, and the V and J assignments and clone size from that table. The sample has around 120,000 clones, around 87% seen once. Trimming stripped 8 bases from V and 1 base from J, with 14 bases between. This CDR3 region has 13 residues. The germline gives CDR1 SQVTM, CDR2 ANQGSEA. The clonotype comes from a woman between 65 and 79 years old with acute or convalescent COVID-19. The chain recombines TRBV29-1 with TRBJ1-1; a possible D gene is TRBD1 (6 bases). Sequencing was done on a sample of peripheral blood. CDR3 in amino acids: CSSRGYQNTEAFF. In DNA, the CDR3 is TGCAGCTCGAGGGGGTATCAGAACACTGAAGCTTTCTTT.